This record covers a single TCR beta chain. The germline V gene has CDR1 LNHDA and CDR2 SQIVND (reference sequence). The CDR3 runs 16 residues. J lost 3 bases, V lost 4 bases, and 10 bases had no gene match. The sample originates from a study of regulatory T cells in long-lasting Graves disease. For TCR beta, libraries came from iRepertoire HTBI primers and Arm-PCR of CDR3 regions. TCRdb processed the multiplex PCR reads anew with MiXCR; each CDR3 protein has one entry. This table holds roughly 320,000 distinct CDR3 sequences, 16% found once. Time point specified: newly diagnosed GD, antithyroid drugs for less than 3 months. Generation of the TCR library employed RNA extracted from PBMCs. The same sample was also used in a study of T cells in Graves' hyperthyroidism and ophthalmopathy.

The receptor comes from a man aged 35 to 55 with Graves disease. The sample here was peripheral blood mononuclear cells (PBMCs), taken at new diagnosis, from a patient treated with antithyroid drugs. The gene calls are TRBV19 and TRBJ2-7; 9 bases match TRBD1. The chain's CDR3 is CASSNPGQGRVYEQYF. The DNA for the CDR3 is TGTGCCAGTAGTAACCCGGGACAGGGAAGAGTCTACGAGCAGTACTTC.